Presented here are 24 T cell receptor beta chains from one specimen sequenced in a study of graft-versus-host responses after intestinal transplantation. Assay: immunoSEQ multiplex PCR; the TCRdb copy retains only in-frame clones and omits some. The sample lists 90,000 to 120,000 clones; approximately 88% were seen once. Their recognized antigens are unknown. The source material was unstimulated CD4+ T cells sorted from spleen or lymph node cells, sampled before transplant. These receptors all come from a human donor who was the organ donor for an intestinal transplant.

The chain employs TRBV9 and TRBJ2-1; D may match TRBD1 or TRBD2 (5 bases each). V dropped 4 bases and J dropped 1 base, with 12 bases sitting between them. CDR1 is SGDLS, CDR2 YYNGEE, per germline. This CDR3 is 15 amino acids long. CDR3 residues: CASSPRDLSYNEQFF. CDR3 DNA sequence: TGTGCCAGCAGCCCCCGGGACCTTTCCTACAATGAGCAGTTCTTC.

The J gene is TRBJ1-6, the V gene TRBV10-3, with D possibly being TRBD1 (6 bases). The CDR3 is 14 residues long. Trimming cost V 4 bases and J 9 bases, with 13 bases left between them. Looked up from germline, CDR1 is ENHRY and CDR2 is SYGVKD. Here the CDR3 DNA reads TGTGCCATCAGTGTACAGGGCGCGGTTTCACCCCTCCACTTT. It is translated as CAISVQGAVSPLHF.

This clone turned up a few times. V gene TRBV10-3 combines with J gene TRBJ2-1, with 10 bases identical to TRBD2. Trimming cost V 4 bases and J 5 bases; bases outside gene matches: 11. The CDR3 is 17 residues long. Germline CDR1 and CDR2: ENHRY and SYGVKD. The CDR3 nucleotides read TGTGCCATCAGTGGACTAGCGGGCCCAACGAGACACAATGAGCAGTTCTTC. Protein: CAISGLAGPTRHNEQFF.

The chain recombines TRBV2 with TRBJ2-7; D not certain. From germline, CDR1 is SNHLY and CDR2 FYNNEI. The V gene lost 1 base and the J gene lost 2 bases, with 12 bases spanning the gap. The CDR3 consists of 15 residues. The DNA of the CDR3 is TGTGCCAGCAGTGAAGGGGCAGCACTCCCCTACGAGCAGTACTTC. Amino acid sequence: CASSEGAALPYEQYF.

J is TRBJ2-2 and V is TRBV6-5; possibly TRBD2 for D (5 bases). The CDR3 contains 14 residues. Trimming left V 7 bases short and J 3 bases short, with 12 bases between. Germline lookup yields CDR1 MNHEY and CDR2 SVGAGI. DNA of the CDR3: TGTGCCAGCACTATGGGAGTAGACACCGGGGAGCTGTTTTTT. This translates into CASTMGVDTGELFF.

This clone was observed a few times. V and J are TRBV6-1 and TRBJ2-7; D possibly corresponds to TRBD1 (5 bases). V was pared by 2 bases and J by 2 bases, with 7 bases between. This CDR3 is 13 amino acids long. The germline V gene has CDR1 MNHNS and CDR2 SASEGT. CDR3: CASSEKDTYEQYF. DNA of the CDR3: TGTGCCAGCAGTGAAAAGGACACCTACGAGCAGTACTTC.

The CDR3 reads CASSLSDQYF. The CDR3 DNA sequence: TGTGCCAGCAGCTTGTCGGATCAGTACTTC. This chain links TRBV5-4 with TRBJ2-4; D ambiguous. The CDR3 totals 10 residues. Germline loops: CDR1 SGHNT, CDR2 YYREEE (reference sequence). The ends were cut back, 1 base at V and 12 bases at J, with 5 bases in the middle.

This chain links TRBV6-5 with TRBJ2-7; 7 nucleotides line up with TRBD1. V lost 2 bases to trimming and J lost 2 bases; unmatched junction nucleotides: 6. Germline V CDR1 and CDR2: MNHEY, SVGAGI. The CDR3 totals 15 residues. In nucleotides, the CDR3 is TGTGCCAGCAGTTACGGGCAGGGGGTTCCCTACGAGCAGTACTTC. Its protein product is CASSYGQGVPYEQYF.

The V gene is TRBV27, the J gene TRBJ1-2, with D uncertain. Germline CDR1 and CDR2: MNHEY and SMNVEV (reference sequence). The CDR3 consists of 13 residues. Trimming pared 5 bases from V and 7 bases from J, leaving 14 bases between. The CDR3 coding sequence is TGTGCCAGCAGTCCATGGAGGTTAGGTGGCTACACCTTC. This codes for CASSPWRLGGYTF.

The chain uses TRBV2 and TRBJ2-5; D might be TRBD1 or TRBD2, each matching 6 bases. The germline gives CDR1 SNHLY, CDR2 FYNNEI. The CDR3 loop spans 15 amino acids. V lost 7 bases, J lost 5 bases, and 20 bases lay in between. The CDR3 DNA reads TGTGCCAGCAAGCAGTCCCGGGGGCGCTCGGAGACCCAGTACTTC. This sequence encodes CASKQSRGRSETQYF.

This clone was observed a single time. The chain links TRBV27 to TRBJ1-1; D may be TRBD1 (5 bases). The germline gives CDR1 MNHEY, CDR2 SMNVEV (reference sequence). Trimming took 4 bases from V and 6 from J, leaving 15 bases between them. The CDR3 extends over 14 amino acids. The chain's CDR3 is CASSSVPGTSEAFF. The CDR3 bases are TGTGCCAGCAGTTCGGTCCCAGGGACTTCTGAAGCTTTCTTT.

V usage is TRBV2 and J usage is TRBJ1-2; D gene unclear. The length of the CDR3 is 15 residues. Germline values: CDR1 SNHLY, CDR2 FYNNEI. V lost 3 bases, J lost 1 base, and 12 bases lay in between. CDR3 in amino acids: CASSDGGRNNYGYTF. CDR3 sequence (DNA): TGTGCCAGCAGTGATGGAGGGCGGAATAACTATGGCTACACCTTC.

The rearrangement links TRBV16 to TRBJ2-3; D unclear. The CDR3 extends over 15 amino acids. V was pared by 2 bases and J by 3 bases, with 12 bases between. Germline V CDR1 and CDR2: KGHSY, FQNENV. In DNA form, the CDR3 reads TGTGCCAGCAGCCAAGAGTACCTCCGTACAGATACGCAGTATTTT. It specifies CASSQEYLRTDTQYF.

The genes are TRBV29-1 and TRBJ1-1; tentatively, D is TRBD1 (5 bases). The germline V and J ends were trimmed by 3 bases and 0 bases, with 11 bases remaining between them. The length of the CDR3 is 14 residues. Germline V gene sequence: CDR1 SQVTM, CDR2 ANQGSEA. The CDR3 region is CSVEGPTMNTEAFF. DNA for the CDR3: TGCAGCGTTGAGGGGCCGACCATGAACACTGAAGCTTTCTTT.

J is TRBJ2-7 and V is TRBV10-3; D is uncertain. Trimming cost V 8 bases and J 2 bases, with 10 bases left between them. In germline, CDR1 is ENHRY, CDR2 SYGVKD. This CDR3 contains 12 residues. The CDR3 sequence: CAIGRTPYEQYF. DNA for the CDR3: TGTGCCATCGGCCGGACCCCCTACGAGCAGTACTTC.

V gene TRBV7-9 combines with J gene TRBJ1-5; D uncertain. This CDR3 spans 13 amino acids. The V gene's germline CDR1 is SEHNR and CDR2 FQNEAQ (reference sequence). With 2 bases removed from V and 2 bases from J, the gap between germline ends came to 4 bases. CDR3 sequence (DNA): TGTGCCAGCAGCTTACAGGGCAATCAGCCCCAGCATTTT. Its translation: CASSLQGNQPQHF. The full variable domain, with the rest looked up from reference TRBV7-9 and TRBJ1-5, is DTGVSQNPRHKITKRGQNVTFRCDPISEHNRLYWYRQTLGQGPEFLTYFQNEAQLEKSRLLSDRFSAERPKGSFSTLEIQRTEQGDSAMYLCASSLQGNQPQHFGDGTRLSIL.

This sequence joins TRBV18 and TRBJ1-1; 10 bases agree with TRBD1. Looked up from germline, CDR1 is KGHSH and CDR2 is LQKENI. V was pared by 3 bases and J by 5 bases, with 6 bases of the junction left unmatched. The length of the CDR3 is 15 residues. The CDR3 protein is CASSPDRGLGTEAFF. The CDR3 bases are TGTGCCAGCTCACCCGACAGGGGGCTGGGGACTGAAGCTTTCTTT. Full variable domain (remainder filled in from reference TRBV18 and TRBJ1-1): NAGVMQNPRHLVRRRGQEARLRCSPMKGHSHVYWYRQLPEEGLKFMVYLQKENIIDESGMPKERFSAEFPKEGPSILRIQQVVRGDSAAYFCASSPDRGLGTEAFFGQGTRLTVV.

V gene TRBV5-4 combines with J gene TRBJ1-1; D is possibly TRBD1 (5 bases). Germline CDR1 and CDR2: SGHNT and YYREEE (reference sequence). V was cut by 1 base and J by 0 bases, with 13 bases left in between. The CDR3 covers 16 residues. CDR3 loop: CASSLWGRPMNTEAFF. For the CDR3, the DNA is TGTGCCAGCAGCTTGTGGGGCAGGCCAATGAACACTGAAGCTTTCTTT.

This sequence joins TRBV13 and TRBJ2-1; D may be TRBD2 (6 bases). Trimming cost V 1 base and J 0 bases, with 13 bases left between them. This CDR3 is 17 amino acids long. Germline V gives CDR1 PRHDT, CDR2 FYEKMQ (reference sequence). CDR3 in DNA: TGTGCCAGCAGCTTAGTTCTAGCGACGAGCTCCTACAATGAGCAGTTCTTC. This codes for CASSLVLATSSYNEQFF.

This sequence joins TRBV18 and TRBJ1-1; D remains unclear. Germline V gives CDR1 KGHSH, CDR2 LQKENI. V was shortened by 1 base and J by 2 bases, with 8 bases between the two germline ends. CDR3 size: 14 residues. The CDR3 loop is CASSPLQANTEAFF. As DNA, the CDR3 is TGTGCCAGCTCACCACTCCAGGCCAACACTGAAGCTTTCTTT.

The V call is TRBV6-6, the J call TRBJ2-1; weak D call: TRBD2 (6 bases). Looked up from germline, CDR1 is MNHNY and CDR2 is SVGAGI (reference sequence). The V end was cut by 6 bases, the J end by 6 bases, with 18 bases between. The CDR3 covers 15 residues. CDR3 nucleotides: TGTGCCAGCAGGCGGGACCTTGGACGTTCCAATGAGCAGTTCTTC. It is translated as CASRRDLGRSNEQFF.

The J gene is TRBJ2-5, the V gene TRBV30; 16 bases line up with TRBD2. The ends lost 3 bases at V and 1 base at J; junction bases unmatched: 5. In germline, CDR1 is GTSNPN, CDR2 SVGIG (reference sequence). CDR3 length: 17 amino acids. CDR3 protein: CAWSPGTSGRAQETQYF. CDR3 in DNA: TGTGCCTGGAGCCCGGGGACTAGCGGGAGGGCCCAAGAGACCCAGTACTTC.

The rearrangement links TRBV9 to TRBJ2-1, with 8 bases that match TRBD2. Trimming at V came to 1 base and at J to 0 bases, leaving 0 bases not matched to a gene. This CDR3 has 15 residues. Germline lookup yields CDR1 SGDLS and CDR2 YYNGEE. CDR3 loop: CASSVTSGSYNEQFF. The CDR3 region has the DNA TGTGCCAGCAGCGTAACTAGCGGCTCCTACAATGAGCAGTTCTTC.

The rearrangement uses TRBV6-5 and TRBJ1-2; no clear D gene. Germline V gene sequence: CDR1 MNHEY, CDR2 SVGAGI. Trimming shortened V by 0 bases and J by 1 base, and 9 bases separated the two germline ends. There are 15 residues in the CDR3. The CDR3 region has the DNA TGTGCCAGCAGTTACTCAGGGCTCAATAACTATGGCTACACCTTC. Amino acids: CASSYSGLNNYGYTF.